Listed below are T cell receptor beta chains from one sample, sequenced in a study of blood T cell repertoires in COVID-19. The method was immunoSEQ multiplex PCR; TCRdb's version includes in-frame clones alone and lacks a portion of them. The data show about 340,000 clones, around 85% seen once. Sequenced material: PBMCs or T cells enriched from blood (not recorded which). These receptors were taken from a woman aged 40 to 50 with acute COVID-19. Each CDR3 is given with its conserved first and last residue. The D gene is left open where the match is weak. A clone size is listed for some rows: how often the clone was seen (once, few, many), or a class if it is expanded.

d_gene	v_gene	abundance	j_gene	CDR3aa	CDR3nt
.	TRBV21-1	once	TRBJ1-1	CASSKADLVAEAFF	TGTGCCAGCAGCAAAGCAGACCTAGTAGCTGAAGCTTTCTTT
.	TRBV7-9	once	TRBJ1-1	CASSLQGQTEAFF	TGTGCCAGCAGCTTACAGGGGCAAACTGAAGCTTTCTTT
TRBD1	TRBV28	.	TRBJ1-5	CASSLGGQGYQPQHF	TGTGCCAGCAGCTTAGGAGGACAGGGATATCAGCCCCAGCATTTT
TRBD1	TRBV19	.	TRBJ1-1	CASQMVDRGQTEAFF	TGTGCCAGCCAGATGGTCGACAGGGGGCAAACTGAAGCTTTCTTT
TRBD1	TRBV5-4	.	TRBJ1-1	CASSLALGQSNTEAFF	TGTGCCAGCAGCTTGGCCCTGGGACAGTCGAACACTGAAGCTTTCTTT
.	TRBV7-2	.	TRBJ1-5	CASSEGGKGNQPQHF	TGTGCCAGCAGCGAGGGGGGGAAGGGGAATCAGCCCCAGCATTTT
TRBD1	TRBV11-2	.	TRBJ2-2	CASSSSGTGTNTGELFF	TGTGCCAGCAGCTCGTCCGGGACAGGAACGAACACCGGGGAGCTGTTTTTT
TRBD2	TRBV7-9	.	TRBJ2-3	CASSYSGGANTQYF	TGTGCCAGCAGCTATAGCGGGGGGGCCAATACGCAGTATTTT
.	TRBV5-1	.	TRBJ1-1	CASSLDRRNTEAFF	TGCGCCAGCAGCTTGGACAGGAGGAACACTGAAGCTTTCTTT
.	TRBV19	.	TRBJ2-1	CASSARDLRTNEQFF	TGTGCCAGTAGTGCCCGGGACTTACGAACCAATGAGCAGTTCTTC
.	TRBV27	.	TRBJ2-5	CASRPRDNLQETQYF	TGTGCCAGCCGCCCCCGGGACAACTTACAAGAGACCCAGTACTTC
TRBD2	TRBV6-1	few	TRBJ2-7	CASSASLAGAAYEQYF	TGTGCCAGCAGTGCCTCTCTAGCGGGGGCCGCATACGAGCAGTACTTC
TRBD1	TRBV6-5	.	TRBJ1-6	CASSYSKGQGSFTLHF	TGTGCCAGCAGTTACTCGAAGGGACAGGGGTCATTCACCCTCCACTTT
TRBD2	TRBV7-2	.	TRBJ2-7	CASSLVSGWVPYEQYF	TGTGCCAGCAGCTTAGTTAGCGGGTGGGTCCCCTACGAGCAGTACTTC
.	TRBV21-1	.	TRBJ1-4	CASSKPGEKLFF	TGTGCCAGCAGCAAACCAGGGGAAAAACTGTTTTTT
.	TRBV6-6	.	TRBJ2-3	CASSRGETSDTQYF	TGTGCCAGCAGTCGCGGGGAGACCTCAGATACGCAGTATTTT
TRBD2	TRBV2	.	TRBJ2-3	CASRRGGPVDTQYF	TGTGCCAGCAGGCGCGGGGGTCCGGTCGATACGCAGTATTTT
.	TRBV2	.	TRBJ2-7	CASSDETLRQFIMVQYF	TGTGCCAGCAGCGACGAGACACTAAGACAGTTTATTATGGTGCAGTACTTC
.	TRBV6-5	few	TRBJ1-2	CASRTAYGYTF	TGTGCCAGTCGGACAGCCTATGGCTACACCTTC
TRBD1	TRBV28	.	TRBJ1-2	CASSSPGQGDYGYTF	TGTGCCAGCAGTTCCCCGGGACAGGGGGACTATGGCTACACCTTC
.	TRBV12-3/TRBV12-4	.	TRBJ1-5	CASSFKGRDPQHF	TGTGCCAGCAGTTTTAAGGGGAGGGATCCCCAGCATTTT
TRBD1	TRBV12-3/TRBV12-4	.	TRBJ1-1	CASRRQGNTEAFF	TGTGCCAGCAGGAGACAGGGCAACACTGAAGCTTTCTTT
.	TRBV28	.	TRBJ1-1	CASSLYTANTEAFF	TGTGCCAGCAGTCTCTATACTGCGAACACTGAAGCTTTCTTT
.	TRBV6-1	.	TRBJ1-1	CASSGGFGRVNTEAFF	TGTGCCAGCAGTGGAGGGTTTGGGAGGGTGAATACTGAAGCTTTCTTT
TRBD1	TRBV4-3	.	TRBJ1-2	CASSQGFGTGGANGYTF	TGCGCCAGCAGCCAAGGATTCGGGACAGGGGGCGCGAATGGCTACACCTTC
TRBD1	TRBV19	.	TRBJ1-5	CASSSDRGPNQPQHF	TGTGCCAGTAGTAGCGACAGGGGGCCTAATCAGCCCCAGCATTTT
TRBD1	TRBV7-9	.	TRBJ2-5	CASSSGQPQETQYF	TGTGCCAGCAGCTCGGGACAGCCCCAAGAGACCCAGTACTTC
TRBD1	TRBV12-3/TRBV12-4	.	TRBJ1-1	CASSTGGRAEAFF	TGTGCCAGCAGCACAGGGGGCAGAGCTGAAGCTTTCTTT
.	TRBV4-2	.	TRBJ1-4	CASSQDGGFGNEKLFF	TGTGCCAGCAGCCAAGACGGGGGGTTTGGAAATGAAAAACTGTTTTTT
TRBD1	TRBV9	few	TRBJ1-2	CASSVGGQGARGYTF	TGTGCCAGCAGCGTCGGTGGACAGGGGGCGCGGGGCTACACCTTC
TRBD1	TRBV6-5	.	TRBJ2-7	CASSYSRTGVGEQYF	TGTGCCAGCAGTTACTCCCGGACAGGGGTGGGCGAGCAGTACTTC
TRBD2	TRBV11-3	.	TRBJ2-3	CASSLVSGGTTDTQYF	TGTGCCAGCAGCTTAGTAAGCGGGGGGACCACAGATACGCAGTATTTT
TRBD1	TRBV19	.	TRBJ1-2	CASSIVRGEANYGYTF	TGTGCCAGTAGTATCGTCAGGGGGGAGGCAAACTATGGCTACACCTTC
TRBD1	TRBV28	.	TRBJ1-2	CASSLSELGQAPYGYTF	TGTGCCAGCAGTTTATCCGAATTGGGACAGGCTCCCTATGGCTACACCTTC
.	TRBV19	.	TRBJ1-1	CASSTTQQVLNTEAFF	TGTGCCAGTAGTACGACCCAACAGGTATTGAACACTGAAGCTTTCTTT
.	TRBV5-5	.	TRBJ2-2	CASSLAGIEGTGELFF	TGTGCCAGCAGCTTGGCCGGTATTGAGGGCACCGGGGAGCTGTTTTTT
.	TRBV19	.	TRBJ2-5	CASSIYPRQQETQYF	TGTGCCAGTAGTATATATCCTCGACAGCAAGAGACCCAGTACTTC
TRBD1	TRBV2	.	TRBJ1-6	CASRTGDYSPLHF	TGTGCCAGCAGGACAGGGGATTATTCACCCCTCCACTTT
TRBD1	TRBV6-5	.	TRBJ2-1	CASSYVGTGKGNEQFF	TGTGCCAGCAGTTACGTTGGGACAGGAAAAGGGAATGAGCAGTTCTTC
TRBD1	TRBV5-1	few	TRBJ2-5	CASSASGTGVETQYF	TGCGCCAGCAGCGCCAGCGGGACAGGGGTAGAGACCCAGTACTTC
.	TRBV7-3	.	TRBJ2-2	CASSPIGDTGELFF	TGTGCCAGCAGCCCCATAGGGGACACCGGGGAGCTGTTTTTT
.	TRBV6-1	.	TRBJ2-1	CASREMGADNEQFF	TGTGCCAGCCGTGAAATGGGGGCAGACAATGAGCAGTTCTTC
TRBD1	TRBV28	.	TRBJ1-4	CASSQQGAREKLFF	TGTGCCAGCAGCCAACAGGGGGCACGAGAAAAACTGTTTTTT
.	TRBV28	.	TRBJ2-7	CASRTRGVGYEQYF	TGTGCCAGCAGGACTAGGGGCGTCGGGTACGAGCAGTACTTC
.	TRBV6-5	.	TRBJ1-4	CASSYSGAGHEKLFF	TGTGCCAGCAGTTACTCTGGGGCAGGGCATGAAAAACTGTTTTTT
TRBD1	TRBV4-3	.	TRBJ2-7	CASSQEGQGAGEQYF	TGCGCCAGCAGCCAAGAAGGGCAGGGGGCTGGCGAGCAGTACTTC